This TCR beta chain was retrieved from a study of low-dose radiotherapy and immunotherapy resistance in tumors. The germline V gene encodes CDR1 SGHRS and CDR2 YFSETQ. CDR3 length equals 13 residues. Trimming removed 6 bases at V and 2 bases at J, with 11 bases between. TRAV- and TRBV-specific primers, spanning alpha and beta chains, primed first-strand cDNA. TCR amplification used 20 PCR cycles, a constant-region primer and a V-primer adapter. TCRdb used MiXCR to reprocess the reads, holding one entry per CDR3 protein. The table includes tens of thousands of distinct CDR3 sequences, 20% to 25% detected once. Sample time point: after trial treatment. The treatment here: LDRT plus nivolumab, ipilimumab, low-dose cyclophosphamide and aspirin (RACIN trial). Ipilimumab, nivolumab, aspirin, low-dose cyclophosphamide and low-dose radiotherapy were administered to donors. This clonotype has a count of ten or more.

The input for sequencing was PBMCs, taken after low-dose radiotherapy plus immunotherapy. This TCR was recovered from a female donor with ovarian cancer. The J gene is TRBJ2-5, the V gene TRBV5-1; tentatively, D is TRBD1 or TRBD2 (5 bases each). For the CDR3, the DNA is TGCGCCAGCAAGATGGGACCGCAAGAGACCCAGTACTTC. The encoded protein is CASKMGPQETQYF.